This entry is about one T cell receptor (beta chain). Antigen unknown. This specimen belongs to a study of CD4 T cells in relation to SARS-CoV-2 and coronaviruses. The protocol was immunoSEQ multiplex PCR, while the TCRdb copy is restricted to in-frame clones and leaves out a portion. The sample shows fewer than 20,000 clones, around four fifths of them seen only once. CD4+ T cells from unexposed donors were obtained before the COVID-19 pandemic (2011-2018). After approximately ten days of culture, CD4+ T cells were isolated. The sample was CD4+ T cells from PBMCs, cultured in vitro. The receptor comes from a human donor in good health.

CDR3 residues: CASSSGEAGTQYF. Here the CDR3 DNA reads TGCGCCAGCAGCTCGGGGGAGGCGGGGACCCAGTACTTC. V and J are TRBV5-1 and TRBJ2-5; possibly TRBD2 for D (6 bases). Germline loops: CDR1 SGHRS, CDR2 YFSETQ. V gave up 3 bases and J gave up 7 bases, with 13 bases separating them. The CDR3 is 13 residues long.